Listed below are T cell receptor beta chains from one sample, sequenced in a study of T cells after yellow fever vaccination. Via MiXCR, TCRdb re-called the 5' RACE reads, giving one row per CDR3 protein. The data show around 300,000 distinct CDR3 sequences, 3.5% to 5% seen once. Source: PBMCs, taken 15 days after the yellow fever booster vaccination. The receptor set was obtained from a man aged 18 to 30 who received the YFV17D yellow fever vaccine. CDR3s include the opening cysteine and the closing phenylalanine or tryptophan. The order of the fields is D gene, J gene, V gene, clone size, CDR3 DNA, CDR3 protein. The D gene is left open where the match is weak. For some rows the clone size is stated as once, few or many, or as a class when expanded; others skip it.

- | TRBJ1-2 | TRBV20-1 | - | TGCAGTGCTGGCTACCACCGGGACAACGCAGGCTACACCTTC | CSAGYHRDNAGYTF
TRBD1 | TRBJ1-1 | TRBV6-1 | few | TGTGCCACCGGTGGACAGGGGTGGGGCACTGAAGCTTTCTTT | CATGGQGWGTEAFF
- | TRBJ2-1 | TRBV11-2 | - | TGTGCCAGCGGCTTGAATACAGGCCCATTGGGGAATGAGCAGTTCTTC | CASGLNTGPLGNEQFF
- | TRBJ1-6 | TRBV4-3 | - | TGCGCCAGCAGCCTAGAGGTCTACAGATTAAATTCACCCCTCCACTTT | CASSLEVYRLNSPLHF
- | TRBJ1-6 | TRBV9 | many | TGTGCCAGCAGCGTAGGCCTAGGCGGTAGGGATAATTCACCCCTCCACTTT | CASSVGLGGRDNSPLHF
TRBD2 | TRBJ2-3 | TRBV6-2/TRBV6-3 | many | TGTGCCAGCAGTTACTCCCGCGGGGGGCCCACAGATACGCAGTATTTT | CASSYSRGGPTDTQYF
- | TRBJ1-1 | TRBV11-2 | few | TGTGCCAGCAGCCCGGACAGTGGCACTGAAGCTTTCTTT | CASSPDSGTEAFF
TRBD1 | TRBJ1-2 | TRBV20-1 | once | TGCAGTGCTAGAGATCGGAACAGGGGGGAGGCCTATGGCTACACCTTC | CSARDRNRGEAYGYTF
- | TRBJ1-4 | TRBV7-7 | many | TGTGCCAGCAGCGGAACCTTGGGCGAAAAACTGTTTTTT | CASSGTLGEKLFF
TRBD2 | TRBJ2-5 | TRBV20-1 | many | TGCAGTGCTAGAGCAGCGGGGGGCGAGGAGACCCAGTACTTC | CSARAAGGEETQYF
- | TRBJ1-1 | TRBV5-1 | few | TGCGCCAGCAGCATCAGGGACATGAACACTGAAGCTTTCTTT | CASSIRDMNTEAFF
- | TRBJ1-2 | TRBV4-3 | many | TGCGCCAGCAGCCAAGAAGCCAGCCACTATGGCTACACCTTC | CASSQEASHYGYTF
TRBD2 | TRBJ2-5 | TRBV5-5 | few | TGTGCCAGCAGCCTCCAGCGGGGAACGGGCGAGACCCAGTACTTC | CASSLQRGTGETQYF
- | TRBJ2-1 | TRBV12-3/TRBV12-4 | few | TGTGCCAGCAGTTTTTCGCTAGTCCTGGGTGAGCAGTTCTTC | CASSFSLVLGEQFF
TRBD2 | TRBJ2-3 | TRBV20-1 | many | TGCAGTGCTGAGCTAGGTAGCGGGGGCACAGATACGCAGTATTTT | CSAELGSGGTDTQYF